This is a list of T cell receptor beta chains from one sample in a study of shared clonotypes between healthy human individuals. TCRdb's copy holds only in-frame clones and misses some; the assay was immunoSEQ multiplex PCR. This sample has a few hundred thousand clones; roughly 78% occur once, and the top ten carry about 12%. The material sequenced was PBMCs. The receptors originated from a woman aged 40 to 50 in good health. Some clones in this sample may be carry-over from other donors' samples. The CDR3 runs from the conserved cysteine through the conserved F or W. Fields, in order: J gene, V gene, D gene, clone size, CDR3 DNA, CDR3 protein. The D gene is left open where the match is weak. The size entry is marked missing in some rows and otherwise reads once, few, many or a size class.

TRBJ2-1,TRBV18,NA,NA,TGTGCCAGCTCACCACCGGACGGTGTCAATGAGCAGTTCTTC,CASSPPDGVNEQFF
TRBJ1-1,TRBV5-4,NA,NA,TGTGCCAGCAGCTTGGCCAGGGACAACACTGAAGCTTTCTTT,CASSLARDNTEAFF
TRBJ2-3,TRBV5-4,NA,NA,TGTGCCAGCAGCCCTGGCCGGGACTCAGATACGCAGTATTTT,CASSPGRDSDTQYF
TRBJ2-3,TRBV4-1,NA,NA,TGCGCCAGCAGCCGATACCACGATACGCAGTATTTT,CASSRYHDTQYF
TRBJ1-4,TRBV25-1,TRBD1,once,TGTGCCAGCAGCGCGGGGGGACAGGCTATACGGGAAAAACTGTTTTTT,CASSAGGQAIREKLFF
TRBJ2-6,TRBV4-2,NA,NA,TGTGCCAGCAGTCGGGATACAGGGTCTGGGGCCAACGTCCTGACTTTC,CASSRDTGSGANVLTF
TRBJ1-1,TRBV7-9,NA,NA,TGTGCCAGCAGCCCTGCCGAGTCCACTGAAGCTTTCTTT,CASSPAESTEAFF
TRBJ2-5,TRBV18,TRBD1,NA,TGTGCCAGCTCAACACGGGACAGCCTTCGAGAGACCCAGTACTTC,CASSTRDSLRETQYF
TRBJ2-7,TRBV7-6,TRBD2,NA,TGTGCCAGCAGCTTAGTTGGGGCGGCTAGCGGGACCTACGAGCAGTACTTC,CASSLVGAASGTYEQYF
TRBJ1-1,TRBV7-3,NA,NA,TGTGCCAGCAGCTTATCGGGGGACACTGAAGCTTTCTTT,CASSLSGDTEAFF
TRBJ1-4,TRBV9,NA,NA,TGTGCCAGCAGCGTAGACAATGAAAAACTGTTTTTT,CASSVDNEKLFF
TRBJ2-7,TRBV7-8,TRBD2,NA,TGTGCCAGCAGCCCCCAGACTAGCGGCACCTACGAGCAGTACTTC,CASSPQTSGTYEQYF
TRBJ1-3,TRBV9,NA,NA,TGTGCCAGCAGCGTAGCTACTAGGAAGGGGCAGGAGGGCGGAAACACCATATATTTT,CASSVATRKGQEGGNTIYF
TRBJ2-7,TRBV28,NA,NA,TGTGCCAGCAGTTTATTGCCGGGTGCGTTGGACTTC,CASSLLPGALDF
TRBJ2-4,TRBV28,NA,NA,TGTGCCTCCCTGGGGGAGCTAGCCAAAAACATTCAGTACTTC,CASLGELAKNIQYF
TRBJ2-7,TRBV28,NA,once,TGTGCCAGCAGTTTAAGGGGAGGCGAGCAGTACTTC,CASSLRGGEQYF